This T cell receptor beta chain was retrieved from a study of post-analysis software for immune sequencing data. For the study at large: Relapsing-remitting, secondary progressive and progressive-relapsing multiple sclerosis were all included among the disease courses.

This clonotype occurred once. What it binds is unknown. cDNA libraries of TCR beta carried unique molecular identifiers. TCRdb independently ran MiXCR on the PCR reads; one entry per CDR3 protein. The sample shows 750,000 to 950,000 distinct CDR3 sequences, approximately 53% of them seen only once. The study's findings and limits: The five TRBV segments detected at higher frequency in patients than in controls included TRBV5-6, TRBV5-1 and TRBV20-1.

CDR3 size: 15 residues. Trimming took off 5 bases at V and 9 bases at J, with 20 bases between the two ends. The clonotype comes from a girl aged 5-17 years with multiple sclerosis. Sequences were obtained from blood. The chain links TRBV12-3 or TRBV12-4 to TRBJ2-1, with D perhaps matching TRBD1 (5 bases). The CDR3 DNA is TGTGCCAGCAGTCCGGACAATCCCTGGCTGGGTGAGCAGTTCTTC. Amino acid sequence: CASSPDNPWLGEQFF.